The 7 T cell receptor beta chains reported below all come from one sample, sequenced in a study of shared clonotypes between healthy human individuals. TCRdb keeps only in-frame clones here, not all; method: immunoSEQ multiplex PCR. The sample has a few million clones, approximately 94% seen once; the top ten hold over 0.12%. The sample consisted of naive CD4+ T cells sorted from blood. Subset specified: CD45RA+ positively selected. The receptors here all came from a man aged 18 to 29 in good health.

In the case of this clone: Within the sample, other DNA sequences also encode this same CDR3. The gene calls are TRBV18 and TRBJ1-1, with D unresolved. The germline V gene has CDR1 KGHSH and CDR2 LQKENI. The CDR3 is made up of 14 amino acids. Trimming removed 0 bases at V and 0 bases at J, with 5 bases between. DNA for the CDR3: TGTGCCAGCTCACCACCAGGGCTGAACACTGAAGCTTTCTTT. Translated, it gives CASSPPGLNTEAFF.

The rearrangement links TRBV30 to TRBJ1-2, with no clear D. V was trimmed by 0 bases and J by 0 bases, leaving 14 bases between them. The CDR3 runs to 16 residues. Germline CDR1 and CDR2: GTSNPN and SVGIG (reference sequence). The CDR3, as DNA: TGTGCCTGGAGTGTAAAGGTCTTAGTCGCTAACTATGGCTACACCTTC. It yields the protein CAWSVKVLVANYGYTF.

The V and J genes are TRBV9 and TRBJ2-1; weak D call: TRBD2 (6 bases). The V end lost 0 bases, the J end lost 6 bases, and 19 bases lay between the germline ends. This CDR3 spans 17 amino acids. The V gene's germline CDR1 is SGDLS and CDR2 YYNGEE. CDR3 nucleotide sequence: TGTGCCAGCAGCGTAGACGGGGGACCCACACGCGGCAATGAGCAGTTCTTC. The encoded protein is CASSVDGGPTRGNEQFF.

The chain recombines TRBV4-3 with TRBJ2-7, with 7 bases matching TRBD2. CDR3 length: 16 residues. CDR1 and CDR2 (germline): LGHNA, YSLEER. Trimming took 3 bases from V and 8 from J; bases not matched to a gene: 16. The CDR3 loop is CASSHLPRGGSPQQYF. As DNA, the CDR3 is TGCGCCAGCAGCCATCTACCTCGGGGCGGGAGCCCCCAGCAGTACTTC.

The CDR3 DNA sequence: TGTGCCAGCAGTAACAGGGGACCGGGCGAGCAGTACTTC. Translated, it gives CASSNRGPGEQYF. The rearrangement links TRBV2 to TRBJ2-7; TRBD1 aligns across 7 bases. The CDR3 consists of 13 residues. Germline V gene lookup returns CDR1 SNHLY and CDR2 FYNNEI. The junction had 7 bases not matched to a gene; V was cut back by 5 bases and J by 6 bases.

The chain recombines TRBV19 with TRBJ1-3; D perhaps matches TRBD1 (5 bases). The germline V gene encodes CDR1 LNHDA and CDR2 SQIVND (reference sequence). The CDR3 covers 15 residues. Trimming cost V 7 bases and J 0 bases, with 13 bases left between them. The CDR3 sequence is CASTTGDTSGNTIYF. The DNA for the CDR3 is TGTGCCAGTACAACAGGAGATACCTCTGGAAACACCATATATTTT.

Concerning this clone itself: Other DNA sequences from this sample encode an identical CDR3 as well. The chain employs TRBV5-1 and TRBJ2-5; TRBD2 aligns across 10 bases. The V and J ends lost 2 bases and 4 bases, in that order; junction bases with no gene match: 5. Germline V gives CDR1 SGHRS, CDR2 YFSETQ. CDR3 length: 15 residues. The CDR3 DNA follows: TGCGCCAGCAGCTTAGTAGCGGGAGGAATAGAGACCCAGTACTTC. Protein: CASSLVAGGIETQYF.